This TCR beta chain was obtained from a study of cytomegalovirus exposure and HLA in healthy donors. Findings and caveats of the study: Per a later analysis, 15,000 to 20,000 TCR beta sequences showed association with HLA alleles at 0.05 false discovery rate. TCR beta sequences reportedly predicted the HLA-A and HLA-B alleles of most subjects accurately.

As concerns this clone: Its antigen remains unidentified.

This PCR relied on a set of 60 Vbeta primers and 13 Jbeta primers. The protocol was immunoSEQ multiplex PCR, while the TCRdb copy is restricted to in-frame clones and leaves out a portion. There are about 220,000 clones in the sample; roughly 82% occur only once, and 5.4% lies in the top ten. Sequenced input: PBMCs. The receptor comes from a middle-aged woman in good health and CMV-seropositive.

This chain's CDR3 is CAISVRGGRGASTDTQYF. CDR3 bases: TGTGCCATCAGTGTCCGCGGGGGCCGGGGGGCTAGCACAGATACGCAGTATTTT. V gene TRBV10-3 combines with J gene TRBJ2-3; a weak D match, TRBD2 (7 bases). Trimming cost V 4 bases and J 0 bases, with 20 bases left between them. The CDR3 spans 18 residues. Germline CDR1 ENHRY, CDR2 SYGVKD.